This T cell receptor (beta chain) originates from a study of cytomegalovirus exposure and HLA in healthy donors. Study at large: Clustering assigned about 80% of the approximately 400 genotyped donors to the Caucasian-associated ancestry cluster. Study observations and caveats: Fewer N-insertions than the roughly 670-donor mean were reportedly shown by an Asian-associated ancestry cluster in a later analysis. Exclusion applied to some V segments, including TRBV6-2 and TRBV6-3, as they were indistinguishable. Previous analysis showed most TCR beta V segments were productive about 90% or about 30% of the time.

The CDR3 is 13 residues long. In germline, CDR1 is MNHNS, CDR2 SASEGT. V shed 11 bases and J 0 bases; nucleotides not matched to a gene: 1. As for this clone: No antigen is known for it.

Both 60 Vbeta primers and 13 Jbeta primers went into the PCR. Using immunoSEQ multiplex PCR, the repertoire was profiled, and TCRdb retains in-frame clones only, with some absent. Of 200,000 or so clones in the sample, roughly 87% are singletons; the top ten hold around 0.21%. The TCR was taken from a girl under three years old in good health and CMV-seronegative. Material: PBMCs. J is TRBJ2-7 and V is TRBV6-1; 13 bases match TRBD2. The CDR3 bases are TGTGCCGGGACTAGCGGGGACTCCTACGAGCAGTACTTC. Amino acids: CAGTSGDSYEQYF.